This entry lists 14 T cell receptor beta chains sequenced from one sample in a study of blood T cell repertoires in COVID-19. Libraries were prepared by immunoSEQ multiplex PCR; TCRdb keeps only in-frame clonotypes and omits some of them. The sample lists about 130,000 clones, roughly two thirds occurring once. What was sequenced was peripheral blood. The receptors come from a woman aged 70-85 years with acute or convalescent COVID-19.

The chain combines TRBV21-1 with TRBJ2-7; the table gives TRBD2 as D, unverified against the DNA. TRBV21-1 is a listed pseudogene. CDR3 length: 19 amino acids. In nucleotides, the CDR3 is TGTGCCAGCAGCAAAGACCCGATTGGTGCGTGGAGGAGCTCCTACGAGCAGTACTTC. Its protein is CASSKDPIGAWRSSYEQYF.

The chain combines TRBV28 with TRBJ1-1, with D hard to call. Germline CDR1 reads MDHEN; CDR2 reads SYDVKM. The CDR3 extends over 13 amino acids. Trimming cost V 8 bases and J 5 bases, with 15 bases left between them. The CDR3 loop reads CASGRPKVTEAFF. DNA of the CDR3: TGTGCCAGCGGCAGGCCCAAGGTGACTGAAGCTTTCTTT.

The chain joins TRBV28 to TRBJ2-1; 14 positions agree with TRBD2. V was pared by 8 bases and J by 7 bases, with 4 bases of the junction left unmatched. CDR1 is MDHEN, CDR2 SYDVKM, per germline. The CDR3 consists of 14 residues. DNA for the CDR3: TGTGCCAGCGGACTAGCGGGAGGTACGAATGAGCAGTTCTTC. This codes for CASGLAGGTNEQFF.

The DNA for the CDR3 is TGTGCCACCAGTGATAGTGGGGCACACAGGAACAATGAGCAGTTCTTC. It translates to CATSDSGAHRNNEQFF. This chain uses TRBV24-1 with TRBJ2-1, with D tentatively TRBD1 (5 bases). Germline CDR1 KGHDR, CDR2 SFDVKD. The CDR3 has 16 amino acids. The ends were cut back, 3 bases at V and 5 bases at J, with 16 bases in the middle.

This sequence joins TRBV29-1 and TRBJ2-3, with no clear D. Germline CDR1 is SQVTM and CDR2 is ANQGSEA. CDR3 length: 12 amino acids. V lost 8 bases, J lost 0 bases, and 9 bases lay in between. Here the CDR3 DNA reads TGCAGCACGGCCTATAGCACAGATACGCAGTATTTT. Translated: CSTAYSTDTQYF.

This clone was observed a handful of times. V and J are TRBV28 and TRBJ2-1; 9 nucleotides line up with TRBD1. The germline CDR1 and CDR2 sequences are MDHEN and SYDVKM. The CDR3 extends over 15 amino acids. V dropped 7 bases and J dropped 2; count of bases not matched to a gene: 6. The CDR3 region has the DNA TGTGCCAGCACCTCCGGGACAGGGACCTACAATGAGCAGTTCTTC. Protein: CASTSGTGTYNEQFF.

V gene TRBV9 combines with J gene TRBJ2-7; 7 nucleotides align to TRBD1. CDR3 length: 12 residues. The junction had 3 bases not matched to a gene; V was cut back by 3 bases and J by 6 bases. Germline V gene data show CDR1 as SGDLS and CDR2 as YYNGEE. CDR3 amino acids: CASSANRGEQYF. The CDR3 nucleotides are TGTGCCAGCAGCGCGAACAGGGGCGAGCAGTACTTC.

This clone was seen a handful of times. The rearrangement uses TRBV3-1 (or the pseudogene TRBV3-2) and TRBJ2-5; possible D gene TRBD1, 5 bases. The CDR3 loop spans 13 amino acids. V was pared by 2 bases and J by 1 base, with 5 bases between. Looked up from germline, CDR1 is LGHDT and CDR2 is YNNKEL (reference sequence). The DNA for the CDR3 is TGTGCCAGCAGCCAAAGGGGCCAAGAGACCCAGTACTTC. Protein product: CASSQRGQETQYF.

The rearrangement links TRBV10-3 to TRBJ1-1; unclear D gene. Germline values: CDR1 ENHRY, CDR2 SYGVKD. Trimming took off 3 bases at V and 4 bases at J, with 18 bases between the two ends. The CDR3 length is 16 residues. DNA for the CDR3: TGTGCCATCAGTGACCTAGCTGGAGGGTGGGGCACTGAAGCTTTCTTT. This encodes CAISDLAGGWGTEAFF.

About this clone itself: A read error may account for a junction end that differs from germline. The chain has TRBV10-2 and TRBJ1-3; D not certain. This CDR3 is 13 amino acids long. Germline values: CDR1 WSHSY, CDR2 SAAADI. The DNA for the CDR3 is TGCGCCAGCAGTGAGTCCCCTCAAGCCCCGCGGGGTTTT. This translates into CASSESPQAPRGF.

V is TRBV18 and J is TRBJ2-2; maybe TRBD1 (6 bases). The CDR3 length is 14 residues. Germline values: CDR1 KGHSH, CDR2 LQKENI. Trimming took 4 bases from V and 1 from J, leaving 7 bases between them. The CDR3 region has the DNA TGTGCCAGCTCACGGGGACAGAACACCGGGGAGCTGTTTTTT. Its protein is CASSRGQNTGELFF.

This clone has a handful of counts. The chain uses TRBV24-1 and TRBJ2-5; 7 bases fit TRBD1. Losses at the gene ends were 4 bases for V and 8 bases for J; bases not matched to a gene: 15. The length of the CDR3 is 16 residues. Germline lookup yields CDR1 KGHDR and CDR2 SFDVKD. The CDR3 reads CATSDTTGTRIETQYF. The CDR3, as DNA: TGTGCCACCAGTGACACGACAGGGACGAGGATCGAAACCCAGTACTTC.

On this clone itself: This same CDR3 is encoded by further DNA sequences in the sample. The gene calls are TRBV19 and TRBJ1-2, with D maybe TRBD1 (6 bases). This CDR3 has 13 amino acids. CDR1 is LNHDA and CDR2 is SQIVND in the germline V gene (reference sequence). The V end lost 0 bases, the J end lost 4 bases, and 6 bases lay between the germline ends. The CDR3 sequence is CASSIDRGYGYTF. The DNA of the CDR3 is TGTGCCAGTAGTATAGACAGGGGCTATGGCTACACCTTC. Using reference TRBV19 and TRBJ1-2 for the parts outside the CDR3, the full variable domain is DGGITQSPKYLFRKEGQNVTLSCEQNLNHDAMYWYRQDPGQGLRLIYYSQIVNDFQKGDIAEGYSVSREKKESFPLTVTSAQKNPTAFYLCASSIDRGYGYTFGSGTRLTVV.

The chain recombines TRBV9 with TRBJ2-7, with D perhaps TRBD2 (6 bases). The CDR3 length is 14 residues. The V and J ends lost 1 base and 3 bases respectively, with 11 bases between them. Germline V lookup: CDR1 SGDLS, CDR2 YYNGEE. In DNA, the CDR3 is TGTGCCAGCAGCGTAAACCCCGGGAGCTACGAGCAGTACTTC. Amino acids: CASSVNPGSYEQYF.